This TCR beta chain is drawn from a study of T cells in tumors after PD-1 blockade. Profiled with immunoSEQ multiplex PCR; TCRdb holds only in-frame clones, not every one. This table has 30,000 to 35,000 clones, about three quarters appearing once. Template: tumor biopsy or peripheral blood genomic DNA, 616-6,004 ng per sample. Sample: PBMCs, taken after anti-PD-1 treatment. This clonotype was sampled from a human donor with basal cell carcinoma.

CDR3 sequence (DNA): TGTGCCAGCAGGTCCGGGACGGGGTTCTACGAGCAGTACTTC. This encodes CASRSGTGFYEQYF. The chain carries TRBV6-5 and TRBJ2-7; the D call may be TRBD1 or TRBD2 (5 bases each). V was clipped by 6 bases and J by 3 bases, with 15 bases between them. CDR3 size: 14 residues. Germline-derived CDR1 and CDR2 are MNHEY and SVGAGI.